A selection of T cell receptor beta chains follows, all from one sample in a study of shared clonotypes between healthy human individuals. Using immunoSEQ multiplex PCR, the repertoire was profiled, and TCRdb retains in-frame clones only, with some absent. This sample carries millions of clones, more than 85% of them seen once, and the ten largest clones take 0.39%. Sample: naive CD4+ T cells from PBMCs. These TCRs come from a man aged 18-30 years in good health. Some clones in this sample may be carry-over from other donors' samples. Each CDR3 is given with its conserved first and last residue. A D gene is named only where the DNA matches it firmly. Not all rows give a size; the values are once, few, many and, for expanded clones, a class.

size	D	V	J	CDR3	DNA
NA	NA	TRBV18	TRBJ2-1	CASSPRPPSGVSSYNEQFF	TGTGCCAGCTCACCAAGGCCACCGTCCGGGGTCAGCTCCTACAATGAGCAGTTCTTC
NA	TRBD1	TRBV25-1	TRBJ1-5	CASSDNRGQPQHF	TGTGCCAGCAGTGACAACAGGGGTCAGCCCCAGCATTTT
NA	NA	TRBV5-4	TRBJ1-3	CASSLALDENTIYF	TGTGCCAGCAGCTTGGCCCTAGACGAAAACACCATATATTTT
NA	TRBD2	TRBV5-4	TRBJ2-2	CASSPGTSGITGELFF	TGTGCCAGCAGCCCGGGGACTAGCGGAATCACCGGGGAGCTGTTTTTT
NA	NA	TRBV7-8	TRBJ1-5	CASSLGVGVEGQPQHF	TGTGCCAGCAGCTTGGGTGTGGGGGTGGAAGGTCAGCCCCAGCATTTT
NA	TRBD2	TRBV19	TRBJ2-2	CASSIEGRPSGTHTGELFF	TGTGCCAGTAGTATAGAGGGCCGGCCTAGCGGGACTCACACCGGGGAGCTGTTTTTT
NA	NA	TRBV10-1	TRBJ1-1	CASSAVKGENTEAFF	TGCGCCAGTTCAGCGGTGAAGGGGGAGAACACTGAAGCTTTCTTT
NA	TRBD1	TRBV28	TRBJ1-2	CASSRDRRLAYGYTF	TGTGCCAGCAGTCGGGACAGGCGCCTTGCCTATGGCTACACCTTC
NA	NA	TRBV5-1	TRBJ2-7	CASRVTGTNEQYF	TGCGCCAGCAGGGTCACAGGGACGAACGAGCAGTACTTC
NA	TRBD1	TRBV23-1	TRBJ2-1	CASSQSAGGSYNEQFF	TGCGCCAGCAGTCAATCAGCAGGGGGATCCTACAATGAGCAGTTCTTC
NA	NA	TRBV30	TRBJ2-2	CAWSAQEKLFF	TGTGCCTGGAGTGCGCAAGAGAAGCTGTTTTTT
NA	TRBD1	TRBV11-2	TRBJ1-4	CASSPGQGEGKLFF	TGTGCCAGCAGTCCCGGACAGGGAGAAGGAAAACTGTTTTTT
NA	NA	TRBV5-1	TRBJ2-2	CASSLTVDGELFF	TGCGCCAGCAGCCTAACGGTGGACGGGGAGCTGTTTTTT
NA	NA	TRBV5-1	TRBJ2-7	CASSLGAGALQTYEQYF	TGCGCCAGCAGCTTGGGAGCAGGGGCGCTACAGACCTACGAGCAGTACTTC
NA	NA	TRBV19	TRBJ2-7	CASSIGWARSSYEQYF	TGTGCCAGTAGTATAGGTTGGGCCAGGAGCTCCTACGAGCAGTACTTC
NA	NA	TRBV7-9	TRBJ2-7	CASSQTGPYYEQYF	TGTGCCAGCAGCCAGACCGGGCCGTACTACGAGCAGTACTTC
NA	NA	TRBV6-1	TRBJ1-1	CASRTTQGITEAFF	TGTGCCAGCAGGACGACGCAGGGGATCACTGAAGCTTTCTTT
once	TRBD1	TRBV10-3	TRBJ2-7	CAIRTQGVDEQYF	TGTGCCATCAGAACTCAGGGGGTAGACGAGCAGTACTTC
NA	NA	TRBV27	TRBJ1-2	CASSLSGAYGYTF	TGTGCCAGCAGTTTATCAGGGGCGTATGGCTACACCTTC
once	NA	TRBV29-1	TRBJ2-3	CSVASVDTQYF	TGCAGCGTTGCAAGTGTAGATACGCAGTATTTT
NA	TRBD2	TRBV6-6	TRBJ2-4	CASSPLRGGTQYF	TGTGCCAGCAGTCCTCTCCGCGGGGGTACTCAGTACTTC
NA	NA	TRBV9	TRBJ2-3	CASSVGHTDTQYF	TGTGCCAGCAGCGTAGGTCACACAGATACGCAGTATTTT
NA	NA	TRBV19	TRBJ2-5	CASTPSGLQETQYF	TGTGCCAGTACCCCATCGGGACTGCAAGAGACCCAGTACTTC
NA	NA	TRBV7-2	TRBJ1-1	CASSFWMNTEAFF	TGTGCCAGCAGCTTTTGGATGAACACTGAAGCTTTCTTT
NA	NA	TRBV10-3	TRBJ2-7	CAISFSGVESYEQYF	TGTGCCATCAGCTTTTCGGGGGTTGAGTCCTACGAGCAGTACTTC
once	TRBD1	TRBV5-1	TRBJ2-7	CASSLGRQGPYEQYF	TGCGCCAGCAGCTTGGGCAGACAGGGTCCCTACGAGCAGTACTTC
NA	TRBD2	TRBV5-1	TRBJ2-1	CASSLARAGVNEQFF	TGCGCCAGCAGCTTGGCGCGAGCGGGAGTAAATGAGCAGTTCTTC
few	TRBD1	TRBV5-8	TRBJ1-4	CASSWGQATNEKLFF	TGTGCCAGCAGCTGGGGACAGGCAACTAATGAAAAACTGTTTTTT
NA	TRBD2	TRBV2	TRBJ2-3	CASSEEGTRPTDTQYF	TGTGCCAGCAGTGAAGAAGGGACTAGACCCACAGATACGCAGTATTTT
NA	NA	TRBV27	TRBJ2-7	CASSMGAYEQYF	TGTGCCAGCAGCATGGGGGCCTACGAGCAGTACTTC
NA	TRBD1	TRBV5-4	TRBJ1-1	CASSQPQGGGTEAFF	TGTGCCAGCAGCCAACCTCAGGGGGGAGGCACTGAAGCTTTCTTT
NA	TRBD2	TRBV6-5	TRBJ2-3	CASRSTSLTDTQYF	TGTGCCAGCAGGTCGACTAGCCTAACAGATACGCAGTATTTT
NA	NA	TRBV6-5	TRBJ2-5	CASTDLSAGPETQYF	TGTGCCAGCACCGATCTCTCCGCAGGGCCAGAGACCCAGTACTTC
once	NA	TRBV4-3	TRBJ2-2	CASSQELSLGSRTGELFF	TGCGCCAGCAGCCAAGAACTGTCGCTCGGGAGTAGAACCGGGGAGCTGTTTTTT
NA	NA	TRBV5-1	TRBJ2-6	CASSSGQATNVLTF	TGCGCCAGCAGCTCGGGCCAGGCTACCAACGTCCTGACTTTC
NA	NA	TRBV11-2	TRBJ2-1	CASSLGGDNEQFF	TGTGCCAGCAGCTTAGGAGGAGACAATGAGCAGTTCTTC
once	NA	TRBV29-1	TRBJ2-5	CSVERGWGETQYF	TGCAGCGTTGAAAGGGGATGGGGAGAGACCCAGTACTTC
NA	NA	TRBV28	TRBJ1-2	CASSLPIVGYTF	TGTGCCAGCAGCCTCCCGATCGTTGGCTACACCTTC
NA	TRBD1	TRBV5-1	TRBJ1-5	CASRQGANQPQHF	TGCGCCAGCAGACAGGGGGCGAATCAGCCCCAGCATTTT
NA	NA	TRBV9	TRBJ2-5	CASSVAPHRREETQYF	TGTGCCAGCAGCGTAGCCCCACACCGGAGGGAAGAGACCCAGTACTTC
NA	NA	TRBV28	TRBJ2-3	CASSPRPTDTQYF	TGTGCCAGCAGTCCGCGTCCCACAGATACGCAGTATTTT
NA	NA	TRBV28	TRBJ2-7	CASTRTALLEQYF	TGTGCCAGCACTCGGACCGCTCTGCTAGAGCAGTACTTC
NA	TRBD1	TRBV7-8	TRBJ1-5	CASSSVFRGQVNQPQHF	TGTGCCAGCAGCTCTGTTTTTCGGGGACAGGTCAATCAGCCCCAGCATTTT
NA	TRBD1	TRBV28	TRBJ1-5	CASSWDRALQQPQHF	TGTGCCAGCAGTTGGGACAGGGCTCTGCAACAGCCCCAGCATTTT
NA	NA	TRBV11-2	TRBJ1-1	CASSYYGVSTEAFF	TGTGCCAGCAGCTATTACGGGGTAAGCACTGAAGCTTTCTTT
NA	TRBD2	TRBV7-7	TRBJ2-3	CASSLRAGTSTDTQYF	TGTGCCAGCAGCTTAAGAGCGGGAACTAGCACAGATACGCAGTATTTT
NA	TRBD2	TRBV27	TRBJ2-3	CASSLWTSGTDTQYF	TGTGCCAGCAGTTTATGGACTAGCGGGACAGATACGCAGTATTTT
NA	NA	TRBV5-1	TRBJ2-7	CASSSSGTETREQYF	TGCGCCAGCAGCTCGTCCGGGACAGAGACTAGAGAGCAGTACTTC
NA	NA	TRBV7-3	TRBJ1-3	CASSLEAGSGNTIYF	TGTGCCAGCAGCTTAGAGGCAGGCTCTGGAAACACCATATATTTT
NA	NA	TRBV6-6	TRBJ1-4	CASSYWGRGTNEKLFF	TGTGCCAGCAGTTACTGGGGGAGGGGAACCAATGAAAAACTGTTTTTT
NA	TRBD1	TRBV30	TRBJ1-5	CAWYARGTGNSNQPQHF	TGTGCCTGGTATGCCCGCGGGACAGGGAATAGCAATCAGCCCCAGCATTTT
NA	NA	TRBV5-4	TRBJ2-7	CASSSGGVPYEQYF	TGTGCCAGCAGCTCAGGAGGCGTCCCCTACGAGCAGTACTTC
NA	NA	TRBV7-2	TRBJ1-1	CASSHQGGTEAFF	TGTGCCAGCAGCCACCAAGGAGGCACTGAAGCTTTCTTT
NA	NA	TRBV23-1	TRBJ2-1	CASSPSTLEAEYNEQFF	TGCGCCAGCAGTCCTTCCACCCTTGAAGCGGAATACAATGAGCAGTTCTTC
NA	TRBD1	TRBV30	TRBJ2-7	CAWSIIGTAYEQYF	TGTGCCTGGAGTATAATAGGGACAGCCTACGAGCAGTACTTC